These T cell receptor beta chains were read from a single sample in a study of T cells in Graves' hyperthyroidism and ophthalmopathy. TCRdb ran MiXCR on the multiplex PCR reads and lists one entry per CDR3 protein. Seen here are roughly 250,000 distinct CDR3 sequences, roughly 15% observed once, and the top ten hold more than 10%. What was sequenced was blood. These receptors were obtained from a woman between 40 and 55 years old with Graves' hyperthyroidism that later progressed to Graves' ophthalmopathy. Both conserved end residues are part of each CDR3. A D gene is named only where the DNA matches it firmly. Clone size is not always given. Where it is, it says once, few, many or a class for expanded clones.

TRBV10-3	11	TRBJ2-1	many	-	TGTGCCATCAGTGAGTCGGGGAGGCAGTTCTTC	CAISESGRQFF
TRBV11-2	12	TRBJ2-5	few	-	TGTGCCAGCAGCGTAACCCAGGGGACCCAGTACTTC	CASSVTQGTQYF
TRBV28	15	TRBJ2-1	few	TRBD2	TGTGCCAGCAGTCCGGGACTAGCGGGAGCGCATGAGCAGTTCTTC	CASSPGLAGAHEQFF
TRBV5-1	18	TRBJ1-1	few	TRBD1	TGCGCCAGCAGCTTTGGGACAGGGTATCTTTTAGTGAACACTGAAGCTTTCTTT	CASSFGTGYLLVNTEAFF
TRBV5-1	14	TRBJ1-6	many	TRBD1	TGCGCCAGCAGCTTGGCCAGGGGGATGACACCCCTCCACTTT	CASSLARGMTPLHF
TRBV28	17	TRBJ2-3	many	-	TGTGCCAGCAGGATCTCGGTAAGGAACCGAGGGGCCGATACGCAGTATTTT	CASRISVRNRGADTQYF
TRBV2	14	TRBJ2-7	many	-	TGTGCCAGCAGTAATACAGGGGGGGGCTACGAGCAGTACTTC	CASSNTGGGYEQYF
TRBV6-1	18	TRBJ2-7	many	TRBD2	TGTGCCAGCAGTGAATTAGAACCAATAGCGGGAGATCGTTACGAGCAGTACTTC	CASSELEPIAGDRYEQYF
TRBV28	15	TRBJ1-5	many	TRBD1	TGTGCCAGCACCTTGGACAGGGGGCGAAATCAGCCCCAGCATTTT	CASTLDRGRNQPQHF
TRBV20-1	18	TRBJ2-7	-	-	TGCAGTGCTAGAGATATAACAGCCCTTGGGAGTTACATCTACGAGCAGTACTTC	CSARDITALGSYIYEQYF
TRBV29-1	15	TRBJ2-1	many	TRBD2	TGCAGCGTTTACTTAGCGGGACGTCCCTACAATGAGCAGTTCTTC	CSVYLAGRPYNEQFF
TRBV2	16	TRBJ2-7	few	TRBD2	TGTGCCAGCAGTGCTCCTAGCGGGAGGGGTTTCTACGAGCAGTACTTC	CASSAPSGRGFYEQYF
TRBV7-9	14	TRBJ2-5	few	-	TGTGCCAGCAGCACCAACAGGGGAGGAGAGACCCAGTACTTC	CASSTNRGGETQYF
TRBV4-1	17	TRBJ2-3	many	-	TGCGCCAGCAGCCAAGAACGAGGGAGGTCGGGGACAGATACGCAGTATTTT	CASSQERGRSGTDTQYF
TRBV2	12	TRBJ2-7	many	-	TGTGCCAGCAGTGAGCGGAGGTACGAGCAGTACTTC	CASSERRYEQYF
TRBV5-1	13	TRBJ2-1	many	-	TGCGCCAGCAGCCCCTCCCTTGACAATGAGCAGTTCTTC	CASSPSLDNEQFF
TRBV28	15	TRBJ1-5	many	-	TGTGCCAGCAGTTTACGGGGGCTTGGCAATCAGCCCCAGCATTTT	CASSLRGLGNQPQHF
TRBV5-6	13	TRBJ2-1	few	TRBD2	TGTGCCAGTGAACTAGCGGGTTGGGATGAGCAGTTCTTC	CASELAGWDEQFF
TRBV27	16	TRBJ1-1	many	-	TGTGCCAGCAGTTTATTTCCTTTCGGGGAAACCCCTGAAGCTTTCTTT	CASSLFPFGETPEAFF
TRBV7-2	14	TRBJ2-3	-	-	TGTGCCAGCAGCCGGAGGCAGGGAGGAGATACGCAGTATTTT	CASSRRQGGDTQYF
TRBV12-3/TRBV12-4	15	TRBJ2-5	many	-	TGTGCCAGCAGTTTATGGGGGGCCAGGGGAGAGACCCAGTACTTC	CASSLWGARGETQYF
TRBV6-5	15	TRBJ2-7	many	-	TGTGCCAGCAGTTACTCTTCGGTAGAACCATACGAGCAGTACTTC	CASSYSSVEPYEQYF
TRBV20-1	14	TRBJ1-5	-	-	TGCAGTGCTAGAGATGGGAGTTTAAATCAGCCCCAGCATTTT	CSARDGSLNQPQHF
TRBV18	16	TRBJ2-1	-	TRBD2	TGTGCCAGCACGAAAACAGGACTAGCGGGAGTGGATGAGCAGTTCTTC	CASTKTGLAGVDEQFF
TRBV4-1	17	TRBJ1-2	few	-	TGCGCCAGCAGCCAAATGTTTGGGCCCCCGGCTAACTATGGCTACACCTTC	CASSQMFGPPANYGYTF
TRBV20-1	15	TRBJ2-7	many	-	TGCAGTGCTAGAGATTTAGGGGGACACCCCTACGAGCAGTACTTC	CSARDLGGHPYEQYF
TRBV4-2	17	TRBJ2-7	once	TRBD2	TGTGCCAGCAGCCAAGACCCCGCGGGACTAGCATCGACCGAGCACTACTTC	CASSQDPAGLASTEHYF